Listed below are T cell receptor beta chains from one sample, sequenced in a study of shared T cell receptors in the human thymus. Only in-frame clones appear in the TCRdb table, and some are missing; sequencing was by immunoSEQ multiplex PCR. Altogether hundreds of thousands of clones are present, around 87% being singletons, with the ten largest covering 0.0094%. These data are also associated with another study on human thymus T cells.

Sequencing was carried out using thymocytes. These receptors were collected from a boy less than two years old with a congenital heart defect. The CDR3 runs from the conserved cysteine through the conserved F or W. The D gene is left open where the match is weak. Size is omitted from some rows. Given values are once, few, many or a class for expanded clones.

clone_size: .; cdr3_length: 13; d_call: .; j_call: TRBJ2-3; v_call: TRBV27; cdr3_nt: TGTGCCAGCAGTTTCAGGTTCACAGATACGCAGTATTTT; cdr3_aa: CASSFRFTDTQYF
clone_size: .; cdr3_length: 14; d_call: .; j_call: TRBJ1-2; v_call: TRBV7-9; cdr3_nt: TGTGCCAGCAGCCCCCAGGGTTGGTCGGACGGCTACACCTTC; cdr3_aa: CASSPQGWSDGYTF
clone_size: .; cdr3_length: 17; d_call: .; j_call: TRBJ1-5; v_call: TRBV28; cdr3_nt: TGTGCCAGCAGTTTAAGCGGGGACACCGATAGCAATCAGCCCCAGCATTTT; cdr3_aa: CASSLSGDTDSNQPQHF
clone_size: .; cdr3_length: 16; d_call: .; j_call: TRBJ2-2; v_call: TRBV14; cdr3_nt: TGTGCCAGCAGCCAAGCCAGGCAGGCAAACACCGGGGAGCTGTTTTTT; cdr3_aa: CASSQARQANTGELFF
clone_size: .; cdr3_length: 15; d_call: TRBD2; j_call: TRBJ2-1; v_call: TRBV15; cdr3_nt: TGTGCCACCAGCAATCTAGCGGGAGGGCCCCATGAGCAGTTCTTC; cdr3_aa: CATSNLAGGPHEQFF
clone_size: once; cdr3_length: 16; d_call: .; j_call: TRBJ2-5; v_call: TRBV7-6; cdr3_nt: TGTGCCAGCAGCACGCTGGCAGGGGCCTTACAAGAGACCCAGTACTTC; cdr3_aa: CASSTLAGALQETQYF
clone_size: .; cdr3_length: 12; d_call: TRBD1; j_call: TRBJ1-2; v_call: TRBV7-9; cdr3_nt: TGTGCCAGCAGAAAGACAGGGGACGGCTACACCTTC; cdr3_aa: CASRKTGDGYTF
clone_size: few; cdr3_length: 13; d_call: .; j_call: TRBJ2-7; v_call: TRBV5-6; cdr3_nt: TGTGCCAGCAGCCTGACAGAACACTACGAGCAGTACTTC; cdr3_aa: CASSLTEHYEQYF
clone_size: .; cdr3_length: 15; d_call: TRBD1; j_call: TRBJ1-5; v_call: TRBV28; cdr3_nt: TGTGCCAGCAGGACGGGACAGTATAGCAATCAGCCCCAGCATTTT; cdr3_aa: CASRTGQYSNQPQHF
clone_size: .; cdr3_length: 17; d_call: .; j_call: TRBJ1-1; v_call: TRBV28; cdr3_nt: TGTGCCAGCAGTTTGGAGGAACGGGAACTTATGAACACTGAAGCTTTCTTT; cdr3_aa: CASSLEERELMNTEAFF
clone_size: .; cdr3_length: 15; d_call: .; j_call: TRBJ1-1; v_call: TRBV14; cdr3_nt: TGTGCCAGCAGCCAAGAGAAAGGGGAGGGCTCTGAAGCTTTCTTT; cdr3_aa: CASSQEKGEGSEAFF
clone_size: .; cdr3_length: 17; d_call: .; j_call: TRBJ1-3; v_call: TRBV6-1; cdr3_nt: TGTGCCAGCAGTGAATCGTGGGGAACAGGCGCTGGAAACACCATATATTTT; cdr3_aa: CASSESWGTGAGNTIYF
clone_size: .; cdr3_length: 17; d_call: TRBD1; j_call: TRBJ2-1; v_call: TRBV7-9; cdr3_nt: TGTGCCAGCAGCTTACACCTCAGACAGGGCAAAAACAATGAGCAGTTCTTC; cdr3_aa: CASSLHLRQGKNNEQFF
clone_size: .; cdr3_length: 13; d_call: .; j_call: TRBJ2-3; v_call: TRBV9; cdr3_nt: TGTGCCAGCAGCATGACTAGGACAGATACGCAGTATTTT; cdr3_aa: CASSMTRTDTQYF
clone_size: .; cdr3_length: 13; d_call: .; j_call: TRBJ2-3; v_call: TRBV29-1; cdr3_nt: TGCAGCGTTGTCGCGGGGCGGCCATATACGCAGTATTTT; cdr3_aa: CSVVAGRPYTQYF
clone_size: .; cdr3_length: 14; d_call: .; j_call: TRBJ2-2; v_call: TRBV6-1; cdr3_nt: TGTGCCAGCAGCACTAGATTCCGAGCCGGGGAGCTGTTTTTT; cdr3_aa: CASSTRFRAGELFF